The 30 T cell receptor beta chains below all came from one sample that was sequenced in a study of beta chain features in type 1 diabetes. The study reverse transcribed the entire isolated RNA, so it sequenced expressed TCRB transcripts. Here immunoSEQ multiplex PCR was the method, and the copy in TCRdb shows in-frame clones only, minus some. The repertoire holds hundreds of thousands of clones, with under 13% as singletons. Overall study results and limits: Among all four CD4+ subsets, Type 1 diabetes patients had TCRB CDR3s that were moderately but significantly shorter.

These receptors lack a known antigen. The sequencing input was naive CD4+ T cells from blood. The receptor set was obtained from a man under 40 with type 1 diabetes.

This clone has more than one count but fewer than ten. The rearrangement joins TRBV7-3 to TRBJ2-1, with D possibly TRBD2 on 6 matching bases. The CDR3 extends over 12 amino acids. Germline V lookup: CDR1 SGHTA, CDR2 FQGTGA. The V end lost 6 bases, the J end lost 10 bases, and 13 bases lay between the germline ends. CDR3 DNA sequence: TGTGCCAGCAGTTCTTTCGGGGGAGAGCAGTTCTTC. As protein: CASSSFGGEQFF.

This clone has only a few counts. This chain uses TRBV7-8 with TRBJ1-2; no clear D. V was pared by 5 bases and J by 7 bases, with 11 bases between. Germline lookup yields CDR1 SGHVS and CDR2 FQNEAQ. The CDR3 consists of 12 residues. CDR3 amino acids: CASSANPGGYTF. The DNA of the CDR3 is TGTGCCAGCAGCGCGAACCCGGGTGGCTACACCTTC. Complete variable domain (other parts from reference TRBV7-8 and TRBJ1-2): GAGVSQSPRYKVAKRGQDVALRCDPISGHVSLFWYQQALGQGPEFLTYFQNEAQLDKSGLPSDRFFAERPEGSVSTLKIQRTQQEDSAVYLCASSANPGGYTFGSGTRLTVV.

The chain is built from TRBV7-3 and TRBJ1-6; D unresolved. The V gene lost 1 base and the J gene lost 7 bases, with 5 bases spanning the gap. The CDR3 totals 13 residues. Germline assignment: CDR1 SGHTA and CDR2 FQGTGA. CDR3 region: CASSLIENSPLHF. The DNA for the CDR3 is TGTGCCAGCAGCTTAATTGAGAATTCACCCCTCCACTTT.

CDR3 sequence: CASSQDDRGYEQYF. DNA for the CDR3: TGCGCCAGCAGCCAAGACGACAGGGGCTACGAGCAGTACTTC. This chain links TRBV4-3 with TRBJ2-7; 8 bases match TRBD1. V trimming: 0 bases; J trimming: 3 bases; junction bases outside the gene matches: 1. This CDR3 is 14 amino acids long. Germline CDR1 is LGHNA and CDR2 is YSLEER.

The V and J genes are TRBV2 and TRBJ2-7; 9 bases are shared with TRBD1. Germline lookup yields CDR1 SNHLY and CDR2 FYNNEI. V lost 7 bases to trimming and J lost 2 bases; unmatched junction nucleotides: 6. CDR3 length: 14 residues. This CDR3 is CASKGQGVTYEQYF. The CDR3 DNA reads as TGTGCCAGCAAGGGACAGGGAGTAACCTACGAGCAGTACTTC.

The chain links TRBV9 to TRBJ2-7; 7 bases fit TRBD1. CDR3 length: 14 residues. CDR1 is SGDLS, CDR2 YYNGEE, per germline. J lost 2 bases, V lost 4 bases, and 6 bases had no gene match. CDR3 sequence reads: CASSPGQLTYEQYF. The CDR3 DNA reads as TGTGCCAGCAGCCCGGGACAGCTAACCTACGAGCAGTACTTC. Using reference TRBV9 and TRBJ2-7 for the parts outside the CDR3, the full variable domain is DSGVTQTPKHLITATGQRVTLRCSPRSGDLSVYWYQQSLDQGLQFLIQYYNGEERAKGNILERFSAQQFPDLHSELNLSSLELGDSALYFCASSPGQLTYEQYFGPGTRLTVT.

This chain connects TRBV7-9 to TRBJ2-5; D is unclear. The CDR3 is 14 amino acids. V was shortened by 1 base and J by 2 bases, with 8 bases between the two germline ends. Germline CDR1 and CDR2: SEHNR and FQNEAQ (reference sequence). Here the CDR3 reads CASSLGSWQETQYF. CDR3 coding DNA: TGTGCCAGCAGCTTAGGTAGCTGGCAAGAGACCCAGTACTTC. Full variable domain (outside the CDR3, taken from reference TRBV7-9 and TRBJ2-5): DTGVSQNPRHKITKRGQNVTFRCDPISEHNRLYWYRQTLGQGPEFLTYFQNEAQLEKSRLLSDRFSAERPKGSFSTLEIQRTEQGDSAMYLCASSLGSWQETQYFGPGTRLLVL.

This clone was seen a few times. The genes are TRBV14 and TRBJ2-1; D might be TRBD2 (6 bases). The CDR3 loop spans 15 amino acids. CDR1 SGHDN and CDR2 FVKESK come from the germline V gene. V was trimmed by 4 bases and J by 7 bases, leaving 17 bases between them. CDR3 loop: CASSLSHWGVNEQFF. In nucleotides, the CDR3 is TGTGCCAGCAGCCTCTCACATTGGGGGGTAAATGAGCAGTTCTTC.

The chain carries TRBV9 and TRBJ2-2; TRBD1 is a possible D gene (6 bases). The CDR3 totals 17 residues. V lost 4 bases to trimming and J lost 4 bases, with 20 bases between them. The germline CDR1 and CDR2 sequences are SGDLS and YYNGEE. CDR3 region: CASSIGQPRWGTGELFF. The DNA for the CDR3 is TGTGCCAGCAGCATCGGACAGCCCCGGTGGGGCACCGGGGAGCTGTTTTTT.

The table lists this clone with a few counts. J is TRBJ1-2 and V is TRBV2; D gene uncertain. Trimming removed 0 bases at V and 8 bases at J, with 16 bases between. CDR3 length: 15 amino acids. CDR1 and CDR2 from the germline V gene are SNHLY and FYNNEI. CDR3: CASSEALRSGVGYTF. The CDR3 DNA reads TGTGCCAGCAGTGAAGCGCTTCGATCCGGGGTAGGCTACACCTTC.

In this sample, this clone turned up a few times. The rearrangement links TRBV2 to TRBJ2-5; possibly TRBD2 for D (5 bases). The CDR3 extends over 13 amino acids. CDR1 is SNHLY and CDR2 is FYNNEI in the germline V gene. The ends were cut back, 5 bases at V and 5 bases at J, with 12 bases in the middle. As DNA, the CDR3 is TGTGCCAGCAGTCGCGGGCTTATGGAGACCCAGTACTTC. This sequence encodes CASSRGLMETQYF.

The CDR3 DNA follows: TGTGCCAGCTCACACAGGGAAGAGACCCAGTACTTC. Translation gives CASSHREETQYF. The rearrangement joins TRBV18 to TRBJ2-5, with D tentatively TRBD1 (6 bases). V was cut by 4 bases and J by 3 bases, with 6 bases left in between. This CDR3 has 12 residues. In germline, CDR1 is KGHSH, CDR2 LQKENI.

For this clone: The same CDR3 also results from other DNA sequences found in this sample. The chain employs TRBV9 and TRBJ2-3, with D maybe TRBD2 (5 bases). Trimming shortened V by 2 bases and J by 3 bases, and 7 bases separated the two germline ends. This CDR3 is 13 amino acids long. Germline V gives CDR1 SGDLS, CDR2 YYNGEE. The CDR3 is CASSVGGTDTQYF. CDR3 in DNA: TGTGCCAGCAGCGTCGGCGGGACAGATACGCAGTATTTT.

The chain links TRBV28 to TRBJ2-3, with 10 bases identical to TRBD2. The V and J ends lost 5 bases and 4 bases, in that order; junction bases with no gene match: 9. Germline V gives CDR1 MDHEN, CDR2 SYDVKM. The CDR3 extends over 16 amino acids. DNA of the CDR3: TGTGCCAGCAGTCCCAAGCGGGGGGGCCTGCCAGATACGCAGTATTTT. Its protein product is CASSPKRGGLPDTQYF. Full variable domain (remainder filled in from reference TRBV28 and TRBJ2-3): DVKVTQSSRYLVKRTGEKVFLECVQDMDHENMFWYRQDPGLGLRLIYFSYDVKMKEKGDIPEGYSVSREKKERFSLILESASTNQTSMYLCASSPKRGGLPDTQYFGPGTRLTVL.

V gene TRBV9 combines with J gene TRBJ1-1, with D perhaps matching TRBD1 (5 bases). CDR1 SGDLS and CDR2 YYNGEE come from the germline V gene. This CDR3 has 14 amino acids. V was cut by 4 bases and J by 2 bases, with 12 bases left in between. The CDR3 protein is CASSPMTANTEAFF. The CDR3 DNA reads as TGTGCCAGCAGCCCGATGACAGCAAACACTGAAGCTTTCTTT.

CDR3 in amino acids: CSGGVTTEAFF. The CDR3 nucleotides read TGCAGCGGGGGGGTAACAACTGAAGCTTTCTTT. The rearrangement uses TRBV29-1 and TRBJ1-1; possible D gene TRBD1, 5 bases. CDR3 length equals 11 residues. Germline V gives CDR1 SQVTM, CDR2 ANQGSEA. The V and J ends lost 7 bases and 5 bases respectively, with 11 bases between them.

The table lists this clone with a few counts. The chain carries TRBV18 and TRBJ2-6; D remains unclear. The CDR3 covers 17 residues. Trimming cost V 3 bases and J 1 base, with 13 bases left between them. The germline V gene encodes CDR1 KGHSH and CDR2 LQKENI. CDR3 coding DNA: TGTGCCAGCTCACCGAGGATGGCAAGGTCTGGGGCCAACGTCCTGACTTTC. Translating gives CASSPRMARSGANVLTF.

The V and J genes are TRBV5-4 and TRBJ1-1; D is uncertain. The CDR3 is 13 residues long. V lost 4 bases and J lost 3, with 10 bases in between. Germline CDR1 SGHNT, CDR2 YYREEE (reference sequence). CDR3 bases: TGTGCCAGCAGCGATTTCGGGGACACTGAAGCTTTCTTT. Its protein is CASSDFGDTEAFF.

V is TRBV11-2 and J is TRBJ2-5; D gene unclear. Per germline, CDR1 SGHAT and CDR2 FQNNGV. Trimming shortened V by 0 bases and J by 1 base, and 6 bases separated the two germline ends. The CDR3 is 14 amino acids. The CDR3, as DNA: TGTGCCAGCAGCTTAGATGCGAGCCAAGAGACCCAGTACTTC. Its translation: CASSLDASQETQYF.

This clone was observed a few times. V is TRBV19 and J is TRBJ2-5, with D tentatively TRBD1 (5 bases). The V and J ends lost 8 bases and 4 bases respectively, with 11 bases between them. The CDR3 totals 12 residues. Germline V CDR1 and CDR2: LNHDA, SQIVND (reference sequence). CDR3 nucleotide sequence: TGTGCCAGTCGACAGTCCGGAGAGACCCAGTACTTC. Amino acid sequence: CASRQSGETQYF.

The sample holds a few counts of this clone. V is TRBV6-5 and J is TRBJ1-2, with D perhaps TRBD1 (6 bases). Trimming took 10 bases from V and 7 from J, leaving 13 bases between them. Germline V gene sequence: CDR1 MNHEY, CDR2 SVGAGI. The CDR3 consists of 11 residues. The chain's CDR3 is CATGRGRGYTF. In DNA form, the CDR3 reads TGTGCCACCGGCAGGGGCCGTGGCTACACCTTC.

This chain connects TRBV11-1 to TRBJ2-1, with 7 bases identical to TRBD1. The CDR3 covers 16 residues. CDR1 is SGHAT, CDR2 FQDESV, per germline (reference sequence). V shed 0 bases and J 4 bases; nucleotides not matched to a gene: 6. The CDR3 loop is CASSLADRPSYNEQFF. The CDR3 DNA sequence: TGTGCCAGCAGCTTAGCGGACAGGCCTTCGTACAATGAGCAGTTCTTC. Full variable domain (outside the CDR3, taken from reference TRBV11-1 and TRBJ2-1): EAEVAQSPRYKITEKSQAVAFWCDPISGHATLYWYRQILGQGPELLVQFQDESVVDDSQLPKDRFSAERLKGVDSTLKIQPAELGDSAMYLCASSLADRPSYNEQFFGPGTRLTVL.

The CDR3 sequence: CASSYSGTTNSPLHF. For the CDR3, the DNA is TGTGCCAGCAGTTACTCGGGGACTACTAATTCACCCCTCCACTTT. The V gene is TRBV6-5, the J gene TRBJ1-6, with a weak D call TRBD1 (5 bases). The CDR3 contains 15 residues. The V gene's germline CDR1 is MNHEY and CDR2 SVGAGI. V dropped 0 bases and J dropped 6 bases, with 9 bases sitting between them.

There are a few counts of this clone. CDR3 amino acids: CASRASGGIYEQYF. The DNA for the CDR3 is TGTGCCAGCAGAGCTAGCGGGGGGATCTACGAGCAGTACTTC. This chain links TRBV28 with TRBJ2-7; 11 bases are shared with TRBD2. The CDR3 consists of 14 residues. V was clipped by 6 bases and J by 3 bases; unmatched bases: 4. From germline, CDR1 is MDHEN and CDR2 SYDVKM.

This clone occurred a few times. The CDR3 sequence: CASRTPGQADSGANVLTF. CDR3 coding DNA: TGCGCCAGCCGAACTCCGGGACAGGCCGACTCTGGGGCCAACGTCCTGACTTTC. The chain links TRBV5-1 to TRBJ2-6; 8 bases are a match to TRBD1. V shed 7 bases and J 0 bases; nucleotides not matched to a gene: 12. Germline V gene data show CDR1 as SGHRS and CDR2 as YFSETQ. CDR3 length equals 18 residues.

This clone turned up a few times. Other DNA sequences within the sample encode an identical CDR3. The J gene is TRBJ1-1, the V gene TRBV29-1; a possible D gene is TRBD1 (5 bases). The length of the CDR3 is 11 residues. The V end was cut by 4 bases, the J end by 5 bases, with 8 bases between. Per the germline V gene, CDR1 is SQVTM and CDR2 is ANQGSEA. The DNA of the CDR3 is TGCAGCGTTGGGGGGGGGACTGAAGCTTTCTTT. Amino acid sequence: CSVGGGTEAFF.

V and J are TRBV5-4 and TRBJ2-5; TRBD2 aligns across 9 bases. The V gene end was trimmed by 4 bases and the J gene end by 7 bases; junction bases not matched to a gene: 23. This CDR3 is built from 19 residues. CDR1 and CDR2 from the germline V gene are SGHNT and YYREEE (reference sequence). The CDR3 protein is CASSPILWSSGGTIGTQYF. CDR3 DNA sequence: TGTGCCAGCAGCCCAATCCTCTGGAGTAGCGGGGGAACAATAGGGACCCAGTACTTC.

This clone was recorded a few times. The chain employs TRBV19 and TRBJ1-2, with 8 bases fitting TRBD1. The CDR3 is made up of 15 amino acids. Germline values: CDR1 LNHDA, CDR2 SQIVND (reference sequence). Trimming cost V 6 bases and J 4 bases; bases outside gene matches: 10. In DNA form, the CDR3 reads TGTGCCAGTAGGTCCCCGGGACAGGACTCCTATGGCTACACCTTC. This encodes CASRSPGQDSYGYTF.

V and J are TRBV19 and TRBJ2-3; D may be TRBD1 (5 bases). The CDR3 spans 16 residues. V gave up 3 bases and J gave up 6 bases, with 19 bases separating them. From germline, CDR1 is LNHDA and CDR2 SQIVND (reference sequence). The CDR3 here is CASSMGRDRFWDTQYF. Written as DNA, the CDR3 is TGTGCCAGTAGTATGGGCAGGGATCGATTTTGGGATACGCAGTATTTT. The whole variable domain, remainder taken from reference TRBV19 and TRBJ2-3, is DGGITQSPKYLFRKEGQNVTLSCEQNLNHDAMYWYRQDPGQGLRLIYYSQIVNDFQKGDIAEGYSVSREKKESFPLTVTSAQKNPTAFYLCASSMGRDRFWDTQYFGPGTRLTVL.

CDR3 in amino acids: CASSQFTASNEKLFF. The DNA of the CDR3 is TGCGCCAGCAGCCAATTCACAGCCTCAAATGAAAAACTGTTTTTT. The chain carries TRBV4-3 and TRBJ1-4, with D uncertain. V lost 2 bases and J lost 5, with 12 bases in between. The CDR3 runs 15 residues. The germline gives CDR1 LGHNA, CDR2 YSLEER.